These T cell receptor beta chains were read from a single sample in a study of technical replicates of blood from a few donors. The method was immunoSEQ multiplex PCR; TCRdb's version includes in-frame clones alone and lacks a portion of them. This sample yields around 50,000 clones, of which about 90% are seen a single time; around 3.9% belongs to the top ten. The source material was PBMCs. These receptor sequences come from a human donor in good health. Some clones in this sample may be carry-over from other donors' samples. CDR3s include the opening cysteine and the closing phenylalanine or tryptophan. The D gene is left open where the match is weak. Clone size is given for some rows only: seen once, a few or many times, or a class if the clone is expanded.

j_call,clone_size,d_call,cdr3_length,v_call,cdr3_nt,cdr3_aa
TRBJ2-5,once,TRBD2,14,TRBV6-6,TGTGCCAGCAGTCGCCTAGCGGGAGGGGAGACCCAGTACTTC,CASSRLAGGETQYF
TRBJ1-5,-,-,15,TRBV9,TGTGCCAGCAGCGTAGCGCCCGGGGGCAATCAGCCCCAGCATTTT,CASSVAPGGNQPQHF
TRBJ2-3,-,TRBD2,17,TRBV4-3,TGCGCCAGCAGCCCGGGCGGGACTAGCGGGCGCACAGATACGCAGTATTTT,CASSPGGTSGRTDTQYF
TRBJ2-2,-,-,14,TRBV7-9,TGTGCCAGCAGCTTAGCTGGTAGTACCGGGGAGCTGTTTTTT,CASSLAGSTGELFF
TRBJ2-5,once,-,14,TRBV5-6,TGTGCCAGCAGCTTGGGACAGACGAAAGAGACCCAGTACTTC,CASSLGQTKETQYF
TRBJ2-2,-,-,14,TRBV7-2,TGTGCCAGCAGCACACTGACACCGCCCGGGGAGCTGTTTTTT,CASSTLTPPGELFF
TRBJ2-7,-,-,19,TRBV21-1,TGTGCCAGCAGGAATTTGGGACAGCCCCTAGGGGACCTCTCCTACGAGCAGTACTTC,CASRNLGQPLGDLSYEQYF
TRBJ1-2,-,-,12,TRBV6-5,TGTGCCAGCAGTGCAGGGGTTAGTGGCTACACCTTC,CASSAGVSGYTF
TRBJ2-3,-,TRBD2,14,TRBV7-2,TGTGCCAGCAGGGCGGGACTAGCGGCATATACGCAGTATTTT,CASRAGLAAYTQYF
TRBJ1-1,-,-,19,TRBV7-2,TGTGCCAGCAGCCTGACGTCGACAGGCCTTAAATCTTGGAACACTGAAGCTTTCTTT,CASSLTSTGLKSWNTEAFF
TRBJ1-3,-,TRBD1,14,TRBV12-5,TGTGCTAGTGGCTTAGGACAGGTCGGAAACACCATATATTTT,CASGLGQVGNTIYF
TRBJ1-1,-,-,13,TRBV14,TGTGCCAGCAGCCAAGACTTTAACACTGAAGCTTTCTTT,CASSQDFNTEAFF
TRBJ2-7,-,-,13,TRBV27,TGTGCCAGCAGTTATAACGGGGGTTACGAGCAGTACTTC,CASSYNGGYEQYF
TRBJ2-7,once,-,17,TRBV30,TGTGCCTGGAGTGTCACCTTGGACAGACGACTTTCCTACGAGCAGTACTTC,CAWSVTLDRRLSYEQYF
TRBJ1-5,-,TRBD1,15,TRBV15,TGTGCCACCAGCAGTGACAGGGTTGGCAATCAGCCCCAGCATTTT,CATSSDRVGNQPQHF
TRBJ2-3,-,TRBD2,15,TRBV2,TGTGCCAGCGGTACTAGCGGGGGGGTCTCAGATACGCAGTATTTT,CASGTSGGVSDTQYF
TRBJ2-5,-,TRBD2,13,TRBV29-1,TGCAGCGTTGTGAGTAGCGGGGGGGAGACCCAGTACTTC,CSVVSSGGETQYF
TRBJ1-1,-,TRBD1,15,TRBV27,TGTGCCAGCAGTCTGGCAGGGGGGTATATCTCTGAAGCTTTCTTT,CASSLAGGYISEAFF
TRBJ2-5,-,-,14,TRBV5-1,TGCGCCAGCAGCTTGGTGGGAGTGGGGGAGACCCAGTACTTC,CASSLVGVGETQYF
TRBJ1-1,few,TRBD1,13,TRBV6-1,TGTGCCAGAAGACAGGGAGGTGTAACTGAAGCTTTCTTT,CARRQGGVTEAFF
TRBJ1-1,-,TRBD1,14,TRBV5-5,TGTGCCAGCAGCCGAGGACAGGATTGGATTGAAGCTTTCTTT,CASSRGQDWIEAFF
TRBJ1-1,few,-,15,TRBV7-9,TGTGCCAGCATCCCCGACCGGGGGAGGAACACTGAAGCTTTCTTT,CASIPDRGRNTEAFF
TRBJ2-1,-,TRBD2,15,TRBV5-4,TGTGCCAGCAGCTTGTCTAGCGGGGGGTACAATGAGCAGTTCTTC,CASSLSSGGYNEQFF
TRBJ2-3,-,-,14,TRBV5-1,TGCGCCAGCAGAGGAGGGACTGGCACAGATACGCAGTATTTT,CASRGGTGTDTQYF
TRBJ2-1,-,TRBD2,13,TRBV4-2,TGTGCCAGCAGGGGGGGGAACTACAATGAGCAGTTCTTC,CASRGGNYNEQFF
TRBJ1-1,-,-,15,TRBV11-2,TGTGCCAGCAGCTCTGCCAGCGGGAAACACACTGAAGCTTTCTTT,CASSSASGKHTEAFF
TRBJ2-7,-,-,14,TRBV11-2,TGTGCCAGCAGCTTCGGGTCCCTTGACTACGAGCAGTACTTC,CASSFGSLDYEQYF
TRBJ1-1,-,-,13,TRBV7-3,TGTGCCAGCAGCAGACAGCCCAGCACTGAAGCTTTCTTT,CASSRQPSTEAFF
TRBJ2-1,-,-,13,TRBV9,TGTGCCAGCAGCGCCGTAACCTACAATGAGCAGTTCTTC,CASSAVTYNEQFF
TRBJ2-1,once,TRBD2,16,TRBV4-1,TGCGCCAGCAGCCAAGTACCTAGCGGCACCTACAATGAGCAGTTCTTC,CASSQVPSGTYNEQFF
TRBJ1-4,-,TRBD1,18,TRBV18,TGTGCCAGCTCACCGATTTATCGACAGGGGGGACGAGGTGAAAAACTGTTTTTT,CASSPIYRQGGRGEKLFF
TRBJ2-5,-,TRBD2,14,TRBV7-2,TGTGCCAGCTCTATCGGCGGGGGGGACGGGACCCAGTACTTC,CASSIGGGDGTQYF
TRBJ2-2,-,TRBD2,16,TRBV19,TGTGCCAGTAGTACCCCAAAGCGGGGGGGGACCGGGGAGCTGTTTTTT,CASSTPKRGGTGELFF
TRBJ2-3,few,TRBD2,15,TRBV6-1,TGTGCCAGCACTAGACTAGCGGGGAGCACAGATACGCAGTATTTT,CASTRLAGSTDTQYF
TRBJ2-2,-,-,17,TRBV7-2,TGTGCCAGCAGCCAACCGCTTAGCGCCGGAATCACCGGGGAGCTGTTTTTT,CASSQPLSAGITGELFF
TRBJ2-7,-,-,12,TRBV19,TGTGCCAGTAGTATCGGTTCGGACGAGCAGTACTTC,CASSIGSDEQYF
TRBJ1-1,-,-,12,TRBV15,TGTGCCACCAGCAGAGATCGGGACTCCCCTTTCTTT,CATSRDRDSPFF
TRBJ1-5,-,TRBD1,15,TRBV30,TGTGCCTGGAAGCCAGGGGGCTCCGTAAATCAGCCCCAGCATTTT,CAWKPGGSVNQPQHF
TRBJ1-2,-,-,12,TRBV25-1,TGTGCCAGCAGAGATTACCGGGGTGGCTACACCTTC,CASRDYRGGYTF
TRBJ2-7,-,-,16,TRBV10-3,TGTGCCATCAGTGAGTCACGGGTAAGGACAACCTACGAGCAGTACTTC,CAISESRVRTTYEQYF
TRBJ2-7,-,TRBD1,14,TRBV19,TGTGCCAGTAGTATGGGGACAGGGGGCTACGAGCAGTACTTC,CASSMGTGGYEQYF
TRBJ1-2,-,-,13,TRBV10-3,TGTGCCATCAGTGAGTCGCGAGTATATGGCTACACCTTC,CAISESRVYGYTF
TRBJ1-1,-,-,13,TRBV2,TGTGCCAGCAGTGATTTAGCCGCCACTGAAGCTTTCTTT,CASSDLAATEAFF
TRBJ2-2,-,TRBD2,17,TRBV7-2,TGTGCCAGCAGCTTAGTTCGGAGCGGGAGTGGGGCCGGGGAGCTGTTTTTT,CASSLVRSGSGAGELFF
TRBJ1-1,-,-,13,TRBV7-9,TGTGCCAGCAGCTTAGTCGAGCGGTCTGAAGCTTTCTTT,CASSLVERSEAFF
TRBJ1-2,-,-,13,TRBV10-1,TGCGCCAGCAGTGTCGGGGGGCAAGATGGCTACACCTTC,CASSVGGQDGYTF
TRBJ1-2,-,TRBD1,15,TRBV9,TGTGCCAGCAGCGGAGACAGGGGGCGCGACTATGGCTACACCTTC,CASSGDRGRDYGYTF
TRBJ1-1,-,TRBD1,13,TRBV15,TGTGCCACCAGCAACTGGGACAGTCCGAGGGCTTTCTTT,CATSNWDSPRAFF
TRBJ2-3,-,-,12,TRBV7-2,TGTGCCAGCAGCCTTACTAGAAATACGCAGTATTTT,CASSLTRNTQYF
TRBJ2-7,once,TRBD1,13,TRBV18,TGTGCCAGCTCACTGGGACAGTATTACGAGCAGTACTTC,CASSLGQYYEQYF
TRBJ1-1,-,TRBD1,13,TRBV30,TGTGCCTGGGAGACAGGGTCGAACACTGAAGCTTTCTTT,CAWETGSNTEAFF
TRBJ1-5,once,-,14,TRBV6-1,TGTGCCAGCAGTCTGGGGCTTAGCAATCAGCCCCAGCATTTT,CASSLGLSNQPQHF
TRBJ1-1,once,-,13,TRBV11-1,TGTGCCAGCAGCTTGAGTTTTTACACTGAAGCTTTCTTT,CASSLSFYTEAFF
TRBJ1-6,-,-,15,TRBV7-9,TGTGCCAGCAGCTTGGAAACAGGGAATAATTCACCCCTCCACTTT,CASSLETGNNSPLHF